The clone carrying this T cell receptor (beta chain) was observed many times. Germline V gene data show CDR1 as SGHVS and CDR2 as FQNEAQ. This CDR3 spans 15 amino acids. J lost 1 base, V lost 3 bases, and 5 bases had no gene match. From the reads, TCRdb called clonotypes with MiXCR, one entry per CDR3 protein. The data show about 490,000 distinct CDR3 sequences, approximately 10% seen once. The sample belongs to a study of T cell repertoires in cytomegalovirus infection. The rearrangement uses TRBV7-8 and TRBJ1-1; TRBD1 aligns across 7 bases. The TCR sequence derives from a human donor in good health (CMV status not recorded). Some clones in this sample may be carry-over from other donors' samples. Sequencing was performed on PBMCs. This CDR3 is CASSFQGERNTEAFF. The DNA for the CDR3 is TGTGCCAGCAGCTTCCAGGGGGAAAGGAACACTGAAGCTTTCTTT.